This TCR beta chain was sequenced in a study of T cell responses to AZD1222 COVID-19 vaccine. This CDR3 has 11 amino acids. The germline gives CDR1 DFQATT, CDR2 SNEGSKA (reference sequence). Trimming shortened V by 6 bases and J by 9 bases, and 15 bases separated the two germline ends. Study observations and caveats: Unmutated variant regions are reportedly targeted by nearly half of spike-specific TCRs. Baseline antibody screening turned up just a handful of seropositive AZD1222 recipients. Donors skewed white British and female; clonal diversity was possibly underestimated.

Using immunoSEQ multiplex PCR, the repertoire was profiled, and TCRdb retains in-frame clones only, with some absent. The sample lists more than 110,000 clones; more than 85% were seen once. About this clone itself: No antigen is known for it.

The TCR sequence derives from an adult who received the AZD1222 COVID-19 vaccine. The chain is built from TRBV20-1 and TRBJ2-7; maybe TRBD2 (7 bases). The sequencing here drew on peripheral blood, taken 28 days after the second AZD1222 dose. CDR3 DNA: TGCAGTGCCTGGGGAGGGGGTAGGCAGTACTTC. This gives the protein CSAWGGGRQYF.